The 18 T cell receptor beta chains below come from one sample, sequenced in a study of T cell repertoires in cytomegalovirus infection. The antigens these receptors bind are not known. Using its own MiXCR run on the reads, TCRdb lists one record per CDR3 protein. The data show under 350,000 distinct CDR3 sequences, less than 25% seen once. Specimen: cultured PBMCs, collected from culture after CMV antigen stimulation. These receptor sequences come from a human donor in good health (CMV status not recorded). Some clones in this sample may be carry-over from other donors' samples.

This clonotype was seen a few times. The chain links TRBV18 to TRBJ2-5, with a possible D match to TRBD2 (5 bases). There are 13 residues in the CDR3. The germline V gene has CDR1 KGHSH and CDR2 LQKENI. V was cut by 3 bases and J by 6 bases, with 11 bases left in between. The CDR3, as DNA: TGTGCCAGCTCACCGGGAGAGGGCCAGACCCAGTACTTC. Amino acids: CASSPGEGQTQYF.

A few counts support this clonotype. CDR3 DNA: TGTGCCAGCAGGTTACTAGCGGGAGGTGTCACCGGGGAGCTGTTTTTT. Translating gives CASRLLAGGVTGELFF. The genes are TRBV12-3 or TRBV12-4 and TRBJ2-2; 12 nucleotides agree with TRBD2. This CDR3 has 16 amino acids. The trim removed 6 bases at V and 4 bases at J, leaving 6 bases unmatched.

The rearrangement joins TRBV7-8 to TRBJ1-5, with 8 bases aligning to TRBD1. From germline, CDR1 is SGHVS and CDR2 FQNEAQ. V trimming: 5 bases; J trimming: 1 base; junction bases outside the gene matches: 10. This CDR3 is built from 17 residues. The chain's CDR3 is CASSVGTGVGSNQPQHF. The CDR3 DNA reads TGTGCCAGCAGCGTCGGGACAGGAGTTGGGAGCAATCAGCCCCAGCATTTT.

This clonotype showed up just a few times. The J gene is TRBJ2-7, the V gene TRBV6-5; 8 nucleotides line up with TRBD1. CDR1 and CDR2 from the germline V gene are MNHEY and SVGAGI. The CDR3 contains 15 residues. J was trimmed by 5 bases and V by 1 base; bases with no gene match: 7. The CDR3 protein is CASSYYGRGPDEQYF. The CDR3 bases are TGTGCCAGCAGTTACTATGGCAGGGGGCCGGACGAGCAGTACTTC.

This clonotype came up a few times. The chain joins TRBV4-1 to TRBJ2-5, with 9 nucleotides matching TRBD1. This CDR3 is 15 amino acids long. V shed 3 bases, J shed 2 bases, and the junction held 4 bases outside the gene matches. The germline V gene has CDR1 MGHRA and CDR2 YSYEKL. The chain's CDR3 is CASSQRQGGQETQYF. CDR3 bases: TGCGCCAGCAGCCAGAGACAGGGGGGTCAAGAGACCCAGTACTTC.

This sequence joins TRBV7-2 and TRBJ2-1; TRBD1 agrees at 8 bases. Germline V gene lookup returns CDR1 SGHTA and CDR2 FQGNSA. V was clipped by 3 bases and J by 5 bases; unmatched bases: 6. The CDR3 sequence is 15 residues long. The CDR3 spells CASSFQGARDNEQFF. CDR3 DNA sequence: TGTGCCAGCAGCTTCCAGGGGGCTCGGGACAATGAGCAGTTCTTC.

On this clonotype itself: Since a much larger clone is just one base distant, this may be a read error. This chain connects TRBV27 to TRBJ2-7; the match to TRBD2 covers 11 bases. This CDR3 contains 15 residues. Germline lookup yields CDR1 MNHEY and CDR2 SMNVEV (reference sequence). This CDR3 is CTSSYGTSGTYEQYF. The CDR3 nucleotides read TGTACCAGCAGTTATGGGACTAGCGGTACCTACGAGCAGTACTTC.

As for this clonotype: This may stem from a read error, because a much larger clone lies one nucleotide away. The chain couples TRBV7-2 to TRBJ2-3; D tentatively fits TRBD1 or TRBD2 (5 bases each). V was trimmed by 5 bases and J by 5 bases, leaving 23 bases between them. This CDR3 comprises 17 residues. Germline-derived CDR1 and CDR2 are SGHTA and FQGNSA. CDR3 nucleotide sequence: TGTGCCAGCAGCCCGAAGGCTGGGACGGTCCTGGGAGATACGCAGTATTTT. Translating gives CASSPKAGTVLGDTQYF.

In this sample, this clonotype turned up many times. The CDR3 DNA reads as TGTGCCAGCAGCTTAAATCAGGCTAACTATGGCTACACCTTC. As protein: CASSLNQANYGYTF. The chain combines TRBV7-9 with TRBJ1-2, with D hard to call. The CDR3 sequence is 14 residues long. V lost 2 bases and J lost 0, with 7 bases in between. The germline CDR1 and CDR2 sequences are SEHNR and FQNEAQ (reference sequence).

The chain recombines TRBV20-1 with TRBJ2-3; TRBD2 matches 7 bases. This CDR3 contains 12 residues. Germline CDR1 is DFQATT and CDR2 is SNEGSKA (reference sequence). V shed 3 bases and J 8 bases; nucleotides not matched to a gene: 5. This chain's CDR3 is CSASGRPGTQYF. The CDR3 nucleotides read TGCAGTGCTAGCGGGAGGCCAGGTACGCAGTATTTT.

The chain joins TRBV9 to TRBJ2-1, with D possibly TRBD2 on 5 matching bases. Germline loops: CDR1 SGDLS, CDR2 YYNGEE. The CDR3 is made up of 15 amino acids. Between the trimmed V and J ends, which lost 0 bases and 4 bases, there was a span of 11 bases. The CDR3: CASSVVGAVYNEQFF. DNA for the CDR3: TGTGCCAGCAGCGTAGTGGGAGCGGTGTACAATGAGCAGTTCTTC.

This clonotype was observed once. The rearrangement joins TRBV19 to TRBJ2-5, with D perhaps matching TRBD2 (6 bases). Germline CDR1 reads LNHDA; CDR2 reads SQIVND (reference sequence). Trimming took off 0 bases at V and 1 base at J, with 21 bases between the two ends. The length of the CDR3 is 19 residues. In nucleotides, the CDR3 is TGTGCCAGTAGTATAGATGGGATAGCGGCTACCACCCCCCAAGAGACCCAGTACTTC. Its translation: CASSIDGIAATTPQETQYF. The complete variable domain, with remaining parts taken from reference TRBV19 and TRBJ2-5, reads DGGITQSPKYLFRKEGQNVTLSCEQNLNHDAMYWYRQDPGQGLRLIYYSQIVNDFQKGDIAEGYSVSREKKESFPLTVTSAQKNPTAFYLCASSIDGIAATTPQETQYFGPGTRLLVL.

J is TRBJ2-3 and V is TRBV24-1; 9 bases align to TRBD2. CDR1 KGHDR and CDR2 SFDVKD come from the germline V gene. This CDR3 has 16 amino acids. V shed 5 bases, J shed 5 bases, and the junction held 10 bases outside the gene matches. The CDR3 region has the DNA TGTGCCACCAGTGGCGGTAGCGGGAGAGGGGGAGATACGCAGTATTTT. Translation gives CATSGGSGRGGDTQYF.

Many counts were recorded for this clonotype. The J gene is TRBJ2-1, the V gene TRBV7-6, with 8 bases that match TRBD2. J was trimmed by 5 bases and V by 5 bases; bases with no gene match: 11. CDR3 size: 16 residues. CDR1 is SGHVS and CDR2 is FNYEAQ in the germline V gene. CDR3 in DNA: TGTGCCAGCAGCCCGCCGGAGAGCGGGAGACACAATGAGCAGTTCTTC. Amino acid sequence: CASSPPESGRHNEQFF.

This chain joins TRBV6-2 or TRBV6-3 and TRBJ2-7; 8 positions agree with TRBD1. This CDR3 spans 14 amino acids. Looked up from germline, CDR1 is MNHEY and CDR2 is SVGEGT. V shed 7 bases, J shed 4 bases, and the junction held 9 bases outside the gene matches. The CDR3 loop reads CASKSQDRAYEQYV. The CDR3, as DNA: TGTGCCAGCAAATCCCAGGACAGGGCATACGAGCAGTACGTC.

There are a few counts of this clonotype. This chain links TRBV7-9 with TRBJ1-5; no firm D call. Germline lookup yields CDR1 SEHNR and CDR2 FQNEAQ (reference sequence). The CDR3 is 13 residues long. V shed 5 bases and J shed 2 bases, with 7 bases lying between them. DNA of the CDR3: TGTGCCAGCAGCCAGATAGGCAATCAGCCCCAGCATTTT. This encodes CASSQIGNQPQHF.

The chain employs TRBV27 and TRBJ1-1; 7 bases match TRBD1. Germline V lookup: CDR1 MNHEY, CDR2 SMNVEV (reference sequence). The V and J ends lost 8 bases and 4 bases, in that order; junction bases with no gene match: 7. The CDR3 extends over 13 amino acids. CDR3 bases: TGTGCCAGCGGTTCAGGGGGTCGCACTGAAGCTTTCTTT. Residues: CASGSGGRTEAFF.

Notes on this clonotype: The junction departs from germline at one end; a sequencing error may be responsible. The chain carries TRBV7-7 and TRBJ2-1, with D uncertain. Per germline, CDR1 SSHAT and CDR2 FNYEAQ (reference sequence). The CDR3 is 16 amino acids. CDR3 DNA sequence: TGTGCTAGCAGCCTATCGGCCCCCAGTGCCTACAATGAGCAGTTCTTC. Translating it yields CASSLSAPSAYNEQFF.